The rows below give T cell receptor beta chains drawn from one sample of a study of OX40 agonist ivuxolimab in advanced cancers. The repertoire was sequenced with immunoSEQ multiplex PCR; TCRdb's copy has only in-frame clones and lacks some. The sample has over 45,000 clones; about 86% are singletons. The sequencing used CD4+ or CD8+ T cells sorted from blood, collected in a trial of the OX40 agonist ivuxolimab. The receptors shown here come from an adult with an advanced solid tumor such as melanoma, head and neck, liver or kidney cancer. Each CDR3 is given with its conserved first and last residue. The D gene is left open where the match is weak. Clone size, where shown, is once, few, many, or a class for clones that have expanded.

J gene	D gene	clone size	V gene	CDR3 DNA	CDR3 protein
TRBJ1-4	NA	NA	TRBV18	TGTGCCAGCTCACCACTGGCAGGAGGGAATGAAAAACTGTTTTTT	CASSPLAGGNEKLFF
TRBJ1-2	NA	NA	TRBV2	TGTGCCAGCAGGGGGGACCGGAGCTATGGCTACACCTTC	CASRGDRSYGYTF
TRBJ1-4	NA	NA	TRBV13	TGTGCCAGCAGCTTCACGGGAGATGCAACTAATGAAAAACTGTTTTTT	CASSFTGDATNEKLFF
TRBJ1-5	TRBD1	once	TRBV11-2	TGTGCCAGCAGCTCCTCCGGGACAGGGAATCAGCCCCAGCATTTT	CASSSSGTGNQPQHF
TRBJ1-6	NA	NA	TRBV4-1	TGCGCCAGCAGCCTCCCTAGGGCAGGGGCTAATTCACCCCTCCACTTT	CASSLPRAGANSPLHF
TRBJ2-2	NA	NA	TRBV5-4	TGTGCCAGCAGTTCCCCCCGGCGGCCCGGGGAGCTGTTTTTT	CASSSPRRPGELFF
TRBJ2-1	NA	once	TRBV6-1	TGTGCCAGCAGTGAGAACAGGGTTATTGATGAGCAGTTCTTC	CASSENRVIDEQFF
TRBJ2-7	NA	once	TRBV9	TGTGCCAGCAGCCCCCGATGGGGCTCAACCTACGAGCAGTACTTC	CASSPRWGSTYEQYF
TRBJ2-4	NA	NA	TRBV7-9	TGTGCCAGCAGCTTATCGATAGGGGGAATAGCCAAAAACATTCAGTACTTC	CASSLSIGGIAKNIQYF
TRBJ2-5	TRBD2	NA	TRBV30	TGTGCCTGGCGGGGGGCGGGGGGGGCCTCCCAAGAGACCCAGTACTTC	CAWRGAGGASQETQYF
TRBJ2-1	TRBD1	NA	TRBV6-4	TGTGCCAGCAGGGGACAGGGGAATGAGCAGTTCTTC	CASRGQGNEQFF
TRBJ2-7	TRBD1	NA	TRBV7-2	TGTGCCAGCAGCTTAGAAGGGACAGTTCCCTACGAGCAGTACTTC	CASSLEGTVPYEQYF
TRBJ2-5	NA	once	TRBV5-1	TGCGCCAGCAGCTTGTCGGGGGGCTTTGAGACCCAGTACTTC	CASSLSGGFETQYF
TRBJ2-6	NA	medium-sized	TRBV18	TGTGCCAGCTCAAGACGGGATCCGGGGGCCAACGTCCTGACTTTC	CASSRRDPGANVLTF
TRBJ2-2	NA	NA	TRBV11-2	TGTGCCAGCAGCCCAGGGTTCCGTTGGACCGGGGAGCTGTTTTTT	CASSPGFRWTGELFF
TRBJ1-5	NA	NA	TRBV2	TGTGCCAGCAGTGAACAGGAACCTTATCAGCCCCAGCATTTT	CASSEQEPYQPQHF
TRBJ2-5	TRBD1	once	TRBV6-6	TGTGCCAGCAGTTACGGACAGGGAAAGGTAGAGACCCAGTACTTC	CASSYGQGKVETQYF
TRBJ1-6	NA	NA	TRBV7-8	TGTGCCAGCAGCTTAGCGGCAGGGAATAATTCACCCCTCCACTTT	CASSLAAGNNSPLHF
TRBJ2-7	NA	NA	TRBV11-2	TGTGCCAGCATGGGGGGCTCCTACGAGCAGTACTTC	CASMGGSYEQYF
TRBJ1-1	NA	NA	TRBV2	TGTGCCAGCAGTTGGGTCAGGACTGAAGCTTTCTTT	CASSWVRTEAFF
TRBJ2-7	NA	NA	TRBV28	TGTGCCAGCAGTAGCCAAGGGGGGCCTTACGAGCAGTACTTC	CASSSQGGPYEQYF
TRBJ1-2	TRBD1	NA	TRBV19	TGTGCCAGTAGTCGCCGACAGGGCCCATCCGATGGCTACACCTTC	CASSRRQGPSDGYTF
TRBJ2-5	NA	NA	TRBV5-1	TGCGCCAGCAGCAGGGACGGAGTCCAAGAGACCCAGTACTTC	CASSRDGVQETQYF
TRBJ2-1	TRBD1	NA	TRBV12-5	TGTGCTAGTGGTTTAGGGGACAGGGGTTCCTACAATGAGCAGTTCTTC	CASGLGDRGSYNEQFF
TRBJ1-1	NA	NA	TRBV7-2	TGTGCCAGCAGCTTAGGGACGGGGAGCACTGAAGCTTTCTTT	CASSLGTGSTEAFF
TRBJ2-7	NA	NA	TRBV27	TGTGCCAGCAGTCTACGGACCGCCCGGGACGAGCAGTACTTC	CASSLRTARDEQYF
TRBJ2-5	TRBD2	NA	TRBV2	TGTGCCAGCACTGGAGGGCTAGCGGGGCCGGGGGGGACCCAGTACTTC	CASTGGLAGPGGTQYF
TRBJ2-7	TRBD1	NA	TRBV4-1	TGCGCCAGCAGCTCCGGACAGGGGCCAACCTACGAGCAGTACTTC	CASSSGQGPTYEQYF
TRBJ1-1	TRBD1	NA	TRBV7-9	TGTGCCAGCAGCACCACCGGGACAGGGTCCGAGTCGGCTTTCTTT	CASSTTGTGSESAFF
TRBJ1-1	NA	NA	TRBV5-8	TGTGCCAGCAGCTGGGGGGAGAACACTGAAGCTTTCTTT	CASSWGENTEAFF
TRBJ1-6	TRBD1	once	TRBV19	TGTGCCAGTAGTATTCCGGGACAGGGGGCGATGAATTCACCCCTCCACTTT	CASSIPGQGAMNSPLHF
TRBJ1-4	NA	NA	TRBV21-1	TGTGCCAGCACCGTACTCCAGGGTAGGTCTAATGAAAAACTGTTTTTT	CASTVLQGRSNEKLFF
TRBJ2-5	NA	NA	TRBV5-1	TGCGCCAGCAGATTTGGGGGGCTTGAGGAGACCCAGTACTTC	CASRFGGLEETQYF
TRBJ2-2	NA	NA	TRBV25-1	TGTGCCAGCAGTGCCCATCGGGCGGGGGCGGCCGGGGAGCTGTTTTTT	CASSAHRAGAAGELFF
TRBJ1-2	TRBD1	NA	TRBV2	TGTGCCAGCAGTGTTTTAGGGGGCAGAAAGAGCTATGGCTACACCTTC	CASSVLGGRKSYGYTF
TRBJ2-1	TRBD2	NA	TRBV14	TGTGCCAGCAGCCAAGTGGGCGGGGGGGCTACCTATGAGCAGTTCTTC	CASSQVGGGATYEQFF
TRBJ1-6	NA	NA	TRBV9	TGTGCCAGCAGCGGGCCGGGTCACAATTCACCCCTCCACTTT	CASSGPGHNSPLHF
TRBJ2-5	NA	NA	TRBV6-1	TGTGCCAGCAGTGAAGCGGGCCAAGAGACCCAGTACTTC	CASSEAGQETQYF
TRBJ1-3	NA	NA	TRBV14	TGTGCCAGCAGCCAACAGGGTTCTGGAAACACCATATATTTT	CASSQQGSGNTIYF
TRBJ1-2	TRBD1	NA	TRBV25-1	TGTGCCAGCAACAACCACGACAGGGATGGCTACACCTTC	CASNNHDRDGYTF
TRBJ1-2	TRBD1	NA	TRBV5-1	TGCGCCAGCAGCTCGGCCGAAAGTGAGACAGGGCTCTATGGCTACACCTTC	CASSSAESETGLYGYTF
TRBJ1-1	NA	few	TRBV4-1	TGCGCCAGCAGCCAAGGGTGGAGCTACACTGAAGCTTTCTTT	CASSQGWSYTEAFF
TRBJ2-7	TRBD1	NA	TRBV4-1	TGCGCCAGCAGCCGGGACAGGATGTCCTACGAGCAGTACTTC	CASSRDRMSYEQYF
TRBJ1-5	NA	NA	TRBV6-7	TGTGCCAGCAGGGAATGGGACGGTACTTATAGCAATCATCCCCAGCATTTT	CASREWDGTYSNHPQHF
TRBJ1-5	NA	NA	TRBV6-1	TGTGCCAGCAGTGGACAGATTAGCAATCAGCCCCAGCATTTT	CASSGQISNQPQHF
TRBJ1-6	TRBD1	NA	TRBV6-1	TGTGCCAGCAGTGGGGGACAGCAAATCAATTCACCCCTCCACTTT	CASSGGQQINSPLHF
TRBJ2-7	NA	once	TRBV30	TGTGCCTGGAGCGGACAGAAGTACAGCGAGCAGTACTTC	CAWSGQKYSEQYF
TRBJ2-3	TRBD1	NA	TRBV7-9	TGTGCCAGCAGCAACGGAATACAGGGGCGTGGGACAGATACGCAGTATTTT	CASSNGIQGRGTDTQYF
TRBJ1-2	NA	NA	TRBV18	TGTGCCAGCTCACCACTTCCGCCCCCCACTGACTATGGCTACACCTTC	CASSPLPPPTDYGYTF